This T cell receptor beta chain was captured in a study of Ad26.COV2.S vaccination and SARS-CoV-2 variants. About the study: Into the muscle, Ad26.COV2.S was dosed once or twice, 56 days apart.

Treatment meaning: 15 to 20 received Ad26.COV2.S at low or high dose, single or two shots; 5 received placebo; per-sample allocation not given. After the first vaccine or placebo injection, samples were drawn on day 63. This CDR3 spans 17 amino acids. Trimming pared 4 bases from V and 2 bases from J, leaving 18 bases between. The germline CDR1 and CDR2 sequences are LGHNA and YNFKEQ. The repertoire was sequenced with immunoSEQ multiplex PCR; TCRdb's copy has only in-frame clones and lacks some. Of hundreds of thousands of clones listed, about 89% were seen once; the top ten hold roughly 1.5%. This clone was picked up one time.

Specimen: peripheral blood, collected in a trial of Ad26.COV2.S vaccine versus placebo. V gene TRBV4-2 combines with J gene TRBJ2-1, with a possible D match to TRBD2 (7 bases). The clonotype comes from a person between 18 and 59 years old who received the Ad26.COV2.S COVID-19 vaccine or a placebo. CDR3 coding DNA: TGTGCCAGCAGCCCCAGGGGACGGGGGGCCACCTACAATGAGCAGTTCTTC. Translation gives CASSPRGRGATYNEQFF.